These 30 T cell receptor beta chains were all obtained from the same sample, sequenced in a study of blood T cells in healthy people across ages. Through a sample-barcoded 5' primer and a J-beta primer mix, a second PCR was run for roughly 7 to 11 cycles. TCRdb called the 5' RACE reads again in MiXCR, with one record for every CDR3 protein. The table lists approximately 800,000 distinct CDR3 sequences, about 26% of them singletons, with about 2.9% in the top ten. These data also featured in a second study, about T cells of mothers and their children.

The sample taken for sequencing was blood. The receptors were gathered from a boy between 10 and 17 years old in good health.

The V call is TRBV12-3 or TRBV12-4, the J call TRBJ2-7; 9 bases are shared with TRBD1. With V trimmed by 4 bases and J by 3 bases, 1 base remained unmatched. This CDR3 contains 13 residues. This chain's CDR3 is CASSYRGLYEQYF. The CDR3 nucleotides read TGTGCCAGCAGTTACAGGGGGCTCTACGAGCAGTACTTC.

In this sample, this clonotype turned up a few times. The V gene is TRBV5-1, the J gene TRBJ2-5; D is perhaps TRBD2 (5 bases). Trimming took off 3 bases at V and 6 bases at J, with 18 bases between the two ends. Germline lookup yields CDR1 SGHRS and CDR2 YFSETQ. CDR3 length equals 15 residues. The CDR3 region has the DNA TGCGCCAGCAGCTACGACCCCTCTGGGAGAAAGACCCAGTACTTC. Amino acids: CASSYDPSGRKTQYF.

This clonotype turned up a few times. The V call is TRBV9, the J call TRBJ2-5, with 7 bases matching TRBD1. This CDR3 region has 15 residues. After removal of 2 bases from V and 2 bases from J, the junction contained 6 bases not matched to a gene. Germline assignment: CDR1 SGDLS and CDR2 YYNGEE. The CDR3 here is CASSVETGNQETQYF. DNA of the CDR3: TGTGCCAGCAGCGTCGAGACAGGGAATCAAGAGACCCAGTACTTC.

This clonotype was observed a handful of times. The chain links TRBV29-1 to TRBJ2-1, with D possibly TRBD2 on 7 matching bases. Germline V gene lookup returns CDR1 SQVTM and CDR2 ANQGSEA. The CDR3 consists of 14 residues. V was clipped by 4 bases and J by 2 bases, with 12 bases between them. The DNA for the CDR3 is TGCAGCGTTGGGCGGGGGCCCCCCTACAATGAGCAGTTCTTC. Its translation: CSVGRGPPYNEQFF.

This clonotype turned up a few times. This sequence joins TRBV18 and TRBJ2-5, with 7 positions matching TRBD1. V shed 0 bases, J shed 0 bases, and the junction held 7 bases outside the gene matches. Germline V gene sequence: CDR1 KGHSH, CDR2 LQKENI. The CDR3 covers 17 residues. CDR3 loop: CASSPPSDRAYQETQYF. The CDR3 nucleotides are TGTGCCAGCTCACCACCATCAGACAGGGCCTACCAAGAGACCCAGTACTTC.

The chain combines TRBV6-5 with TRBJ2-7; D is possibly TRBD1 (6 bases). Germline V gene data show CDR1 as MNHEY and CDR2 as SVGAGI. This CDR3 comprises 14 residues. Trimming stripped 2 bases from V and 3 bases from J, with 11 bases between. In nucleotides, the CDR3 is TGTGCCAGCAGTTACGGCCAGGGGCACTACGAGCAGTACTTC. This gives the protein CASSYGQGHYEQYF.

J is TRBJ2-2 and V is TRBV24-1; the D gene is possibly TRBD1 (7 bases). The V and J ends lost 10 bases and 4 bases respectively, with 15 bases between them. The germline CDR1 and CDR2 sequences are KGHDR and SFDVKD. The CDR3 has 14 amino acids. This CDR3 is CATKTGEATGELFF. In nucleotides, the CDR3 is TGTGCCACGAAAACAGGGGAGGCCACCGGGGAGCTGTTTTTT.

This clonotype was picked up many times. The chain couples TRBV27 to TRBJ2-5, with D perhaps matching TRBD1 (5 bases). V lost 3 bases to trimming and J lost 5 bases, with 10 bases between them. Germline V CDR1 and CDR2: MNHEY, SMNVEV (reference sequence). The CDR3 has 13 residues. The CDR3 region has the DNA TGTGCCAGCAGTTTTTCAGGGAAGGAGACCCAGTACTTC. Translation gives CASSFSGKETQYF.

V usage is TRBV29-1 and J usage is TRBJ2-5, with 14 bases fitting TRBD2. Germline assignment: CDR1 SQVTM and CDR2 ANQGSEA. The CDR3 is 18 amino acids. The V and J ends lost 4 bases and 5 bases, in that order; junction bases with no gene match: 15. CDR3 sequence: CSVASGTSGGSRLETQYF. The CDR3 nucleotides are TGCAGCGTTGCCTCGGGGACTAGCGGGGGATCGCGGTTGGAGACCCAGTACTTC.

In its sample, this clonotype was seen a few times. The V gene is TRBV18, the J gene TRBJ2-7, with 7 positions matching TRBD2. CDR1 and CDR2 from the germline V gene are KGHSH and LQKENI. V shed 3 bases, J shed 6 bases, and the junction held 8 bases outside the gene matches. The CDR3 sequence is 14 residues long. CDR3 sequence reads: CASSPVPGGGEQYF. The CDR3 DNA is TGTGCCAGCTCACCGGTACCGGGAGGAGGCGAGCAGTACTTC.

The rearrangement joins TRBV6-1 to TRBJ1-5, with 8 nucleotides matching TRBD1. Per the germline V gene, CDR1 is MNHNS and CDR2 is SASEGT. The CDR3 is made up of 15 amino acids. V dropped 6 bases and J dropped 2; count of bases not matched to a gene: 6. DNA for the CDR3: TGTGCCAGCAGGGACAGGGCTATAGGCAATCAGCCCCAGCATTTT. Translation gives CASRDRAIGNQPQHF.

This clonotype turned up a few times. The rearrangement joins TRBV15 to TRBJ1-2, with D perhaps TRBD1 (6 bases). CDR1 LNHNV and CDR2 YYDKDF come from the germline V gene (reference sequence). The CDR3 sequence is 15 residues long. V was cut by 5 bases and J by 8 bases, with 21 bases left in between. The CDR3 reads CATSLPAQATGGYTF. The CDR3, as DNA: TGTGCCACCAGCCTCCCCGCACAGGCCACAGGGGGCTACACCTTC.

This clonotype was detected a few times. The rearrangement uses TRBV3-1 and TRBJ2-3; D gene uncertain. CDR3 size: 13 residues. Trimming removed 4 bases from V and 1 base from J, with 6 bases in between. Looked up from germline, CDR1 is LGHDT and CDR2 is YNNKEL (reference sequence). The CDR3 region is CASSPIGTDTQYF. CDR3 DNA: TGTGCCAGCAGCCCGATAGGCACAGATACGCAGTATTTT.

The chain employs TRBV28 and TRBJ1-4; 7 bases are shared with TRBD1. V shed 5 bases and J 8 bases; nucleotides not matched to a gene: 8. The CDR3 has 14 amino acids. Germline loops: CDR1 MDHEN, CDR2 SYDVKM. CDR3 in amino acids: CASSPTGVGEKLFF. DNA for the CDR3: TGTGCCAGCAGTCCTACAGGGGTTGGGGAAAAACTGTTTTTT.

The sample holds a few counts of this clonotype. The chain is built from TRBV10-2 and TRBJ1-2; tentative D call: TRBD1 (5 bases). The CDR3 consists of 14 residues. The germline V and J ends were trimmed by 4 bases and 5 bases, with 14 bases remaining between them. The V gene's germline CDR1 is WSHSY and CDR2 SAAADI. This chain's CDR3 is CASSGRTPTYGYTF. The CDR3 DNA follows: TGCGCCAGCAGTGGGCGGACACCGACGTATGGCTACACCTTC.

The table lists this clonotype with a few counts. This sequence joins TRBV5-1 and TRBJ2-1; 7 bases fit TRBD1. Germline lookup yields CDR1 SGHRS and CDR2 YFSETQ. The CDR3 has 16 residues. V shed 0 bases, J shed 3 bases, and the junction held 6 bases outside the gene matches. The CDR3, as DNA: TGCGCCAGCAGCTTGGGGCGGACAGGTTTCTACAATGAGCAGTTCTTC. It translates to CASSLGRTGFYNEQFF.

The chain combines TRBV14 with TRBJ2-2; D gene unclear. V was pared by 4 bases and J by 7 bases, with 10 bases between. Per the germline V gene, CDR1 is SGHDN and CDR2 is FVKESK. The CDR3 runs to 13 residues. The CDR3 region has the DNA TGTGCCAGCAGCCGGGGTCATGGCGGGGAGCTGTTTTTT. Its translation is CASSRGHGGELFF. Together with reference TRBV14 and TRBJ2-2, the CDR3 gives the full variable domain: EAGVTQFPSHSVIEKGQTVTLRCDPISGHDNLYWYRRVMGKEIKFLLHFVKESKQDESGMPNNRFLAERTGGTYSTLKVQPAELEDSGVYFCASSRGHGGELFFGEGSRLTVL.

The J gene is TRBJ1-1, the V gene TRBV12-3 or TRBV12-4; a possible D gene is TRBD1 (5 bases). The V end was cut by 7 bases, the J end by 1 base, with 13 bases between. The CDR3 sequence is 14 residues long. The CDR3 coding sequence is TGTGCCAGCACCCTCGGGGGTCAGAACACTGAAGCTTTCTTT. It translates to CASTLGGQNTEAFF.

The chain recombines TRBV4-1 with TRBJ2-5; 10 bases align to TRBD1. The last part of the DNA fits TRBJ2-7 better; the J call may be wrong. Germline CDR1 and CDR2: MGHRA and YSYEKL. This CDR3 spans 15 amino acids. The CDR3, as DNA: TGCGCCAGCAGCCAAACCTGGGACAGGGGAAACGAGCAGTACTTC. Translation gives CASSQTWDRGNEQYF.

There are a few counts of this clonotype. The rearrangement joins TRBV5-1 to TRBJ1-3; D is perhaps TRBD1 (5 bases). Germline V CDR1 and CDR2: SGHRS, YFSETQ. V was clipped by 6 bases and J by 4 bases, with 20 bases between them. This CDR3 has 16 residues. The CDR3 loop reads CASTHTGATAGNTIYF. The CDR3 coding sequence is TGCGCCAGCACCCATACCGGGGCCACGGCAGGAAACACCATATATTTT. The complete variable domain, with remaining parts taken from reference TRBV5-1 and TRBJ1-3, reads KAGVTQTPRYLIKTRGQQVTLSCSPISGHRSVSWYQQTPGQGLQFLFEYFSETQRNKGNFPGRFSGRQFSNSRSEMNVSTLELGDSALYLCASTHTGATAGNTIYFGEGSWLTVV.

This clonotype appeared a few times. The rearrangement links TRBV20-1 to TRBJ2-5; D perhaps matches TRBD1 (5 bases). This CDR3 has 16 amino acids. Trimming pared 4 bases from V and 2 bases from J, leaving 20 bases between. Germline V gene lookup returns CDR1 DFQATT and CDR2 SNEGSKA (reference sequence). The CDR3 region has the DNA TGCAGTGCTACCCCTCGGCGAGCAGGGCGGCAAGAGACCCAGTACTTC. Translation: CSATPRRAGRQETQYF.

The rearrangement links TRBV6-5 to TRBJ1-5; D unclear. Between the trimmed V and J ends, which lost 5 bases and 6 bases, there was a span of 11 bases. Looked up from germline, CDR1 is MNHEY and CDR2 is SVGAGI. This CDR3 contains 13 residues. The CDR3 bases are TGTGCCAGCAGTAGGGAGATCCTTCAGCCCCAGCATTTT. Amino acid sequence: CASSREILQPQHF.

The chain is built from TRBV2 and TRBJ2-5, with 9 bases lining up with TRBD1. With 7 bases clipped from V and 4 bases from J, the junction kept 10 bases outside the gene matches. CDR3 length: 15 amino acids. Germline loops: CDR1 SNHLY, CDR2 FYNNEI. The DNA for the CDR3 is TGTGCCAGCACTCAGGACAGGGGCGCCTTAGAGACCCAGTACTTC. This sequence encodes CASTQDRGALETQYF.

The CDR3 protein is CSADPGQGRETQYF. CDR3 DNA: TGCAGTGCCGACCCGGGACAGGGGAGGGAGACCCAGTACTTC. This chain connects TRBV20-1 to TRBJ2-1, with 10 bases matching TRBD1. The DNA end favors TRBJ2-5, so the J call may be wrong. The CDR3 extends over 14 amino acids. CDR1 is DFQATT and CDR2 is SNEGSKA in the germline V gene (reference sequence).

This clonotype was picked up a small number of times. V usage is TRBV10-3 and J usage is TRBJ1-5; 12 bases match TRBD1. Germline trimming cut 6 bases from V and 5 bases from J; bases unmatched to any gene: 2. The germline CDR1 and CDR2 sequences are ENHRY and SYGVKD. CDR3 length: 14 residues. CDR3 nucleotides: TGTGCCATCAGCGGGACAGGGGGCGATCAGCCCCAGCATTTT. This gives the protein CAISGTGGDQPQHF.

Remarks on this clonotype: At one boundary the junction diverges from the germline segment, which might be a read error. V usage is TRBV12-3 or TRBV12-4 and J usage is TRBJ1-1; D may be TRBD1 (6 bases). This CDR3 spans 11 amino acids. As DNA, the CDR3 is TGTGCCAGCAGTTTAGGACAGGCAAGACTTTTT. Translated, it gives CASSLGQARLF.

The chain links TRBV6-6 to TRBJ1-5; maybe TRBD1 (5 bases). The CDR3 loop spans 13 amino acids. V was cut by 7 bases and J by 2 bases, with 9 bases left in between. Germline CDR1 is MNHNY and CDR2 is SVGAGI (reference sequence). The CDR3 is CASTGTGNQPQHF. In nucleotides, the CDR3 is TGTGCCAGCACTGGGACCGGCAATCAGCCCCAGCATTTT.

This clonotype occurred a few times. This sequence joins TRBV5-1 and TRBJ2-5; D is undetermined. The J call may be mistaken, given a closer DNA end match to TRBJ2-7. The CDR3 contains 12 residues. CDR1 and CDR2 from the germline V gene are SGHRS and YFSETQ. The CDR3 here is CASSLFPDEQYF. Written as DNA, the CDR3 is TGCGCCAGCAGCTTGTTCCCAGACGAGCAGTACTTC.

The gene calls are TRBV7-2 and TRBJ2-1; a possible D gene is TRBD1 (6 bases). This CDR3 has 15 residues. Deletions cut 7 bases from V and 7 bases from J, with 20 bases between. Germline assignment: CDR1 SGHTA and CDR2 FQGNSA. CDR3 DNA: TGTGCCAGCACCACAGCTGGGGGCGTAGGTAATGAGCAGTTCTTC. As protein: CASTTAGGVGNEQFF.

V gene TRBV7-9 combines with J gene TRBJ1-2; tentatively, D is TRBD1 (5 bases). The CDR3 has 15 amino acids. Germline lookup yields CDR1 SEHNR and CDR2 FQNEAQ (reference sequence). Trimming left V 4 bases short and J 2 bases short, with 14 bases between. The CDR3: CASSSAPTENYGYTF. The CDR3 coding sequence is TGTGCCAGCAGCTCCGCCCCGACAGAAAACTATGGCTACACCTTC.